The present T cell receptor (beta chain) was sequenced within a study of blood T cell repertoires in COVID-19. Study context: Acute and convalescent COVID-19 samples came from the United States, Italy and Spain. Sources were T cells, B-cell-depleted T cells, or PBMCs; the material itself was cDNA or gDNA.

As processed by the authors: Quantification of nucleated cells was approximated via reference gene primer amplification. The table came from immunoSEQ multiplex PCR; TCRdb's copy has only in-frame clones and leaves some out. The D gene and trimming were derived from the DNA, and the V and J assignments and clone size from that table. The profile shows hundreds of thousands of clones, around 88% of them singletons. Trimming pared 5 bases from V and 4 bases from J, leaving 3 bases between. CDR1 is MNHEY, CDR2 SMNVEV, per germline (reference sequence). This CDR3 comprises 12 residues. Recovered status in Cohort 3 required two negative PCRs, clearance, or symptom resolution.

This chain connects TRBV27 to TRBJ1-6; D uncertain. Sequencing input: PBMCs or T cells enriched from blood (not recorded which). The origin of this receptor is a woman aged 25 to 39 who had recovered from COVID-19. The CDR3 reads CASSTYNSPLHF. CDR3 coding DNA: TGTGCCAGCAGTACTTATAATTCACCCCTCCACTTT.